The clone carrying this T cell receptor (beta chain) was seen more than once but under ten times. This specimen belongs to a study of patients and donors after allogeneic stem cell transplantation. TCRdb reprocessed the RT-PCR reads with MiXCR, giving one entry per CDR3 protein. The repertoire has about a million distinct CDR3 sequences, roughly 18% of them found once; the top ten carry roughly 6%. The source of this sequence is a human donor who was either an allogeneic HSCT recipient or a stem cell or donor lymphocyte infusion donor (not recorded which). It is not recorded whose cells these are; they may come from a transplant donor. Sequenced: blood, either unsorted or a sorted T cell fraction (not recorded which).

CDR3 in amino acids: CASSHWGNNSPLHF. The CDR3 DNA follows: TGTGCCAGCAGCCACTGGGGTAATAATTCACCCCTCCACTTT. The chain carries TRBV5-6 and TRBJ1-6; unclear D gene. Looked up from germline, CDR1 is SGHDT and CDR2 is YYEEEE. V gave up 4 bases and J gave up 5 bases, with 10 bases separating them. The length of the CDR3 is 14 residues.